These 8 T cell receptor beta chains were sequenced from one sample in a study of shared clonotypes between healthy human individuals (dated by TCRdb to the early 2020s). Library construction relied on the immunoSEQ multiplex PCR assay. TCRdb provides this immuneACCESS table in a form limited to in-frame rearrangements. Some clones are lacking; in checked studies, under half of them reflect an unresolved V gene, and why the rest are absent is not known. For this sample there are approximately 350,000 clones; around 74% appear just once. Clones ranked in the top ten supply approximately 10% of the sample. Sequencing used memory CD4+ T cells sorted from blood. The cell subset or site label for this specimen denotes: CD45RA-negative fraction. Every receptor here comes from a young man in good health.

This clone was counted a few times. The CDR3 spells CASSSSGRGGRQFF. CDR3 sequence (DNA): TGTGCCAGCAGCAGTAGCGGGAGAGGAGGACGGCAGTTCTTC. This chain uses TRBV25-1 with TRBJ2-1; 9 bases are a match to TRBD2. J gave up 12 bases and V 6 bases, and 12 bases lay outside the gene matches. The CDR3 totals 14 residues. Germline assignment: CDR1 MGHDK and CDR2 SYGVNS.

The V call is TRBV28, the J call TRBJ1-2, with D possibly TRBD1 on 5 matching bases. CDR3 length: 18 residues. Trimming took 6 bases from V and 6 from J, leaving 29 bases between them. Germline V gene sequence: CDR1 MDHEN, CDR2 SYDVKM. DNA for the CDR3: TGTGCCAGCAGCTCTGGCTGGGGGGATCACCGGGGGAAGGATGGCTACACCTTC. The encoded protein is CASSSGWGDHRGKDGYTF.

This clone appeared once. The J gene is TRBJ2-1, the V gene TRBV4-1; TRBD2 matches 14 bases. The CDR3 has 21 residues. The V gene's germline CDR1 is MGHRA and CDR2 YSYEKL. The junction had 11 bases not matched to a gene; V was cut back by 0 bases and J by 1 base. This CDR3 reads CASSQDRGLAGEQISYNEQFF. The CDR3, as DNA: TGCGCCAGCAGCCAAGATAGGGGACTAGCGGGAGAACAAATTTCCTACAATGAGCAGTTCTTC.

The chain uses TRBV6-1 and TRBJ2-7; TRBD2 aligns across 7 bases. V lost 5 bases and J lost 0; bases outside the gene matches: 7. This CDR3 has 15 amino acids. CDR1 is MNHNS and CDR2 is SASEGT in the germline V gene. CDR3 protein: CASSFRDYYSYEQYF. The CDR3 DNA reads as TGTGCCAGCAGTTTCCGGGACTACTACTCCTACGAGCAGTACTTC.

The V gene is TRBV27, the J gene TRBJ2-7, with 7 bases matching TRBD2. The CDR3 has 14 residues. J was trimmed by 4 bases and V by 3 bases; bases with no gene match: 6. CDR1 is MNHEY and CDR2 is SMNVEV in the germline V gene (reference sequence). The CDR3 protein is CASSLERESYEQYF. DNA of the CDR3: TGTGCCAGCAGTTTGGAGCGGGAAAGTTACGAGCAGTACTTC.

V and J are TRBV6-6 and TRBJ2-5, with D perhaps TRBD2 (6 bases). The germline V and J ends were trimmed by 7 bases and 4 bases, with 16 bases remaining between them. Germline assignment: CDR1 MNHNY and CDR2 SVGAGI (reference sequence). CDR3 length equals 14 residues. In nucleotides, the CDR3 is TGTGCCAGCACCCCGCGAATGGGGGGAGAGACCCAGTACTTC. Protein product: CASTPRMGGETQYF.

This sequence joins TRBV14 and TRBJ2-5, with 12 bases identical to TRBD2. Germline lookup yields CDR1 SGHDN and CDR2 FVKESK. V was clipped by 1 base and J by 4 bases; unmatched bases: 4. The CDR3 totals 16 residues. The CDR3 DNA is TGTGCCAGCAGCCAAGGGAGACTAGCGGGAGTAGAGACCCAGTACTTC. This translates into CASSQGRLAGVETQYF.

This rearrangement joins TRBV2 to TRBJ2-1; 8 bases align to TRBD2. V lost 5 bases and J lost 2; bases outside the gene matches: 8. The CDR3 totals 16 residues. CDR1 and CDR2 (germline): SNHLY, FYNNEI. The CDR3 sequence is CASSPQAGATYNEQFF. The DNA for the CDR3 is TGTGCCAGCAGTCCCCAAGCGGGAGCAACCTACAATGAGCAGTTCTTC.